These T cell receptor beta chains were read from a single sample in a study of T-cell reconstitution after alpha-beta-depleted transplantation in children. TCRdb ran MiXCR on the PCR reads and lists one entry per CDR3 protein. The sample lists almost 250,000 distinct CDR3 sequences, roughly 23% occurring once. The material sequenced was PBMCs, taken before TCRalphabeta/CD19-depleted stem cell transplant. These receptors all come from a girl between 2 and 10 years old with Fanconi anemia, due to receive a stem cell transplant. Each CDR3 is given with its conserved first and last residue. Fields, in order: V gene, J gene, clone size, D gene, CDR3 protein, CDR3 DNA. A D gene is named only where the DNA matches it firmly. Part of the rows lack a size; the others show once, few, many or a class for expanded clones.

TRBV9	TRBJ2-3	once	TRBD2	CASNLEGLAGGPADTQYF	TGTGCCAGCAACTTGGAGGGACTAGCGGGGGGGCCAGCAGATACGCAGTATTTT
TRBV6-1	TRBJ2-7	-	-	CASSGTPGRGYEQYF	TGTGCCAGCAGCGGGACGCCGGGACGAGGATACGAGCAGTACTTC
TRBV29-1	TRBJ2-1	few	-	CSVESLLNSYNEQFF	TGCAGCGTTGAAAGCCTACTCAACTCCTACAATGAGCAGTTCTTC
TRBV4-2	TRBJ2-3	-	TRBD2	CASSQERRGGPDTQYF	TGTGCCAGCAGCCAAGAGAGGCGGGGGGGCCCAGATACGCAGTATTTT
TRBV12-3/TRBV12-4	TRBJ2-7	many	-	CASSLRDAAYEQYF	TGTGCCAGCAGTCTCAGGGACGCAGCCTACGAGCAGTACTTC
TRBV15	TRBJ2-1	many	TRBD2	CATSEGREYSNEQFF	TGTGCCACCAGCGAGGGGCGGGAGTACAGCAATGAGCAGTTCTTC
TRBV20-1	TRBJ2-1	many	-	CSARVWTRAYNEQFF	TGCAGTGCTAGAGTCTGGACAAGAGCGTACAATGAGCAGTTCTTC
TRBV20-1	TRBJ2-2	once	TRBD2	CSASARLAVYTGELFF	TGCAGTGCTAGCGCCAGACTAGCGGTTTACACCGGGGAGCTGTTTTTT
TRBV7-2	TRBJ2-7	-	TRBD2	CASSPSGAKTYEQYF	TGTGCCAGCAGCCCTAGCGGGGCAAAAACCTACGAGCAGTACTTC
TRBV7-2	TRBJ2-7	-	TRBD2	CASSLESGIFYEQYF	TGTGCCAGCAGCTTAGAAAGCGGGATATTCTACGAGCAGTACTTC
TRBV20-1	TRBJ2-1	-	TRBD2	CSAFNPRGGYNEQFF	TGCAGTGCTTTTAACCCTCGGGGGGGGTACAATGAGCAGTTCTTC
TRBV20-1	TRBJ2-1	-	-	CSAGLLNEQFF	TGCAGTGCTGGACTATTGAATGAGCAGTTCTTC
TRBV18	TRBJ2-3	few	TRBD2	CASSALAGEATDTQYF	TGTGCCAGCTCAGCTCTAGCGGGAGAGGCCACAGATACGCAGTATTTT
TRBV7-2	TRBJ2-2	many	-	CASSPQRVGELFF	TGTGCCAGCAGCCCGCAACGTGTTGGGGAGCTGTTTTTT
TRBV18	TRBJ2-7	few	-	CASSPYSSLSYEQYF	TGTGCCAGCTCACCGTATAGCTCCCTTTCCTACGAGCAGTACTTC
TRBV12-3/TRBV12-4	TRBJ2-1	many	-	CASSLPEVEQFF	TGTGCCAGCAGTTTACCTGAAGTTGAGCAGTTCTTC
TRBV29-1	TRBJ2-5	-	TRBD1	CSGGGQGGTQYF	TGCAGCGGTGGGGGACAGGGGGGGACCCAGTACTTC
TRBV20-1	TRBJ2-1	many	TRBD2	CSARDQKGGGWNEQFF	TGCAGTGCTAGAGATCAAAAGGGCGGGGGATGGAATGAGCAGTTCTTC
TRBV28	TRBJ2-7	-	-	CASSPSGTIAYEQYF	TGTGCCAGCAGTCCCTCCGGGACGATTGCCTACGAGCAGTACTTC
TRBV29-1	TRBJ2-2	few	TRBD2	CSASGLTGELFF	TGCAGCGCTAGCGGGCTTACCGGGGAGCTGTTTTTT
TRBV20-1	TRBJ2-3	few	TRBD2	CSGPGTSRADTQYF	TGCAGTGGACCCGGGACTAGCCGGGCAGATACGCAGTATTTT
TRBV21-1	TRBJ2-4	-	-	CASSKRTAKNIQYF	TGTGCCAGCAGCAAAAGGACAGCCAAAAACATTCAGTACTTC
TRBV2	TRBJ1-3	-	-	CASSEISGNTIYF	TGTGCCAGCAGTGAGATCTCTGGAAACACCATATATTTT
TRBV5-1	TRBJ2-3	-	TRBD1	CASRAIGQGISDTQYF	TGCGCCAGCAGGGCAATCGGACAGGGAATCTCAGATACGCAGTATTTT
TRBV15	TRBJ2-5	many	TRBD2	CATSRDVLAEQETQYF	TGTGCCACCAGCAGAGATGTCCTAGCGGAACAAGAGACCCAGTACTTC